This record covers a single T cell receptor (beta chain). Its antigen is not known. This specimen comes from a study of T-cell memory formation after mild COVID-19. Study-wide findings and caveats: Specificity for SARS-CoV-2 was not confirmed among the second-wave clones peaking on day 37. Whereas later expanders leaned CD4+, clones contracting day 15 to 85 showed a balanced CD4/CD8 makeup. Some responding clones appeared in pre-infection memory, suggesting cross-reactive memory joined.

The CDR3 sequence is 16 residues long. Germline CDR1 and CDR2: SNHLY and FYNNEI. V was trimmed by 5 bases and J by 5 bases, leaving 18 bases between them. Each CDR3 protein is one row after TCRdb ran MiXCR on the 5' RACE reads. The table records about 140,000 distinct CDR3 sequences, more than 13% of them present only once. Sequencing used PBMCs or a T cell subset sorted from them (not recorded which). This chain uses TRBV2 with TRBJ2-2; tentatively, D is TRBD1 (6 bases). This TCR was recovered from an adult woman who had mild COVID-19 (a few samples of this study predate the infection). Cell type and time point are not known. The CDR3 here is CASSHRELGLTGELFF. As DNA, the CDR3 is TGTGCCAGCAGTCACAGGGAATTAGGCCTAACCGGGGAGCTGTTTTTT.